The 20 T cell receptor beta chains listed next were all sequenced from one sample in a study of T-cell reconstitution after alpha-beta-depleted transplantation in children. TCRbeta library preparation incorporated unique molecular identifiers. Via MiXCR, TCRdb re-called the PCR reads, giving one row per CDR3 protein. The profile covers some 520,000 distinct CDR3 sequences, with about 31% appearing a single time and 2% to 2.5% taken by the ten largest. Here the sequenced sample was PBMCs from the stem cell graft donor, taken from the stem cell graft. These TCRs come from a human donor who donated a stem cell graft to a child with aplastic anemia.

This rearrangement joins TRBV3-1 to TRBJ2-7; TRBD2 aligns across 12 bases. Germline V CDR1 and CDR2: LGHDT, YNNKEL (reference sequence). V lost 4 bases, J lost 6 bases, and 7 bases stayed unmatched. The CDR3 is 15 residues long. The CDR3 nucleotides are TGTGCCAGCAGCCTAAGACTAGCGGGAGACGTCGAGCAGTACTTC. Amino acid sequence: CASSLRLAGDVEQYF.

The chain is built from TRBV25-1 and TRBJ1-4, with D tentatively TRBD1 (5 bases). The V gene lost 8 bases and the J gene lost 4 bases, with 20 bases spanning the gap. The germline V gene has CDR1 MGHDK and CDR2 SYGVNS. The CDR3 has 16 amino acids. The CDR3 reads CASGGGDGQLNEKLFF. DNA of the CDR3: TGTGCCAGCGGGGGGGGTGACGGGCAGCTTAATGAAAAACTGTTTTTT.

This chain connects TRBV11-2 to TRBJ2-1; TRBD2 might be the D (7 bases). V lost 2 bases, J lost 9 bases, and 17 bases lay in between. In germline, CDR1 is SGHAT, CDR2 FQNNGV. This CDR3 contains 15 residues. CDR3 sequence (DNA): TGTGCCAGCAGCTTATATGGGGGGGCTGAAAGTGAGCAGTTCTTC. It codes for CASSLYGGAESEQFF. The whole variable domain, remainder taken from reference TRBV11-2 and TRBJ2-1, is EAGVAQSPRYKIIEKRQSVAFWCNPISGHATLYWYQQILGQGPKLLIQFQNNGVVDDSQLPKDRFSAERLKGVDSTLKIQPAKLEDSAVYLCASSLYGGAESEQFFGPGTRLTVL.

The rearrangement joins TRBV7-6 to TRBJ1-2, with D tentatively TRBD1 (5 bases). The CDR3 totals 16 residues. In germline, CDR1 is SGHVS, CDR2 FNYEAQ. Trimming pared 2 bases from V and 4 bases from J, leaving 17 bases between. CDR3 DNA sequence: TGTGCCAGCAGCTTATATGAGTACGGACAAGCCTATGGCTACACCTTC. This codes for CASSLYEYGQAYGYTF.

V usage is TRBV18 and J usage is TRBJ2-2; 8 bases map to TRBD1. The J segment lost 3 bases and the V segment lost 3 bases, leaving 3 bases of the junction unmatched. Germline CDR1 KGHSH, CDR2 LQKENI. This CDR3 is 15 amino acids long. The CDR3: CASSPPGQDTGELFF. The DNA for the CDR3 is TGTGCCAGCTCACCCCCGGGACAGGACACCGGGGAGCTGTTTTTT.

CDR3 sequence: CATSDLVGQNYEQYF. Written as DNA, the CDR3 is TGTGCCACCAGTGATTTGGTCGGGCAGAACTACGAGCAGTACTTC. V is TRBV24-1 and J is TRBJ2-7, with unresolved D. CDR1 is KGHDR, CDR2 SFDVKD, per germline. Trimming shortened V by 0 bases and J by 3 bases, and 11 bases separated the two germline ends. This CDR3 has 15 residues.

This clonotype has only a few counts. The chain couples TRBV27 to TRBJ2-3, with TRBD1 as a possible D gene (6 bases). The V gene lost 8 bases and the J gene lost 0 bases, with 15 bases spanning the gap. The CDR3 is 15 residues long. Germline assignment: CDR1 MNHEY and CDR2 SMNVEV (reference sequence). CDR3 nucleotides: TGTGCCAGCCACTTCAGGGGATATAGCACAGATACGCAGTATTTT. This translates into CASHFRGYSTDTQYF.

The chain joins TRBV5-5 to TRBJ2-2, with D uncertain. Trimming left V 1 base short and J 4 bases short, with 8 bases between. Per the germline V gene, CDR1 is SGHKS and CDR2 is YYEKEE (reference sequence). CDR3 length: 14 residues. CDR3: CASSLMGSTGELFF. The CDR3 DNA reads TGTGCCAGCAGCTTGATGGGGTCCACCGGGGAGCTGTTTTTT. Supplemented by reference TRBV5-5 and TRBJ2-2, the full variable domain reads DAGVTQSPTHLIKTRGQQVTLRCSPISGHKSVSWYQQVLGQGPQFIFQYYEKEERGRGNFPDRFSARQFPNYSSELNVNALLLGDSALYLCASSLMGSTGELFFGEGSRLTVL.

This clonotype was found a few times. The chain uses TRBV27 and TRBJ2-3; 9 positions match TRBD2. J was trimmed by 0 bases and V by 6 bases; bases with no gene match: 13. The CDR3 consists of 18 residues. The V gene's germline CDR1 is MNHEY and CDR2 SMNVEV (reference sequence). The CDR3 reads CASSLLGVSGSSTDTQYF. The CDR3 coding sequence is TGTGCCAGCAGCCTCCTCGGCGTTAGCGGGAGCAGCACAGATACGCAGTATTTT.

The gene calls are TRBV5-1 and TRBJ2-1; no clear D. CDR1 and CDR2 from the germline V gene are SGHRS and YFSETQ. The CDR3 loop spans 15 amino acids. V dropped 4 bases and J dropped 0 bases, with 11 bases sitting between them. DNA of the CDR3: TGCGCCAGCAGCGGCAGTGCTATCTCCTACAATGAGCAGTTCTTC. It yields the protein CASSGSAISYNEQFF.

In its sample, this clonotype was seen once. The rearrangement joins TRBV12-5 to TRBJ2-1; D is unclear. V was trimmed by 5 bases and J by 9 bases, leaving 11 bases between them. The CDR3 is 12 amino acids. The germline gives CDR1 LGHNT, CDR2 FRNRAP. CDR3 region: CASGLNMGEQFF. CDR3 DNA: TGTGCTAGTGGTCTTAATATGGGTGAGCAGTTCTTC.

The V call is TRBV7-2, the J call TRBJ1-5; a possible D gene is TRBD1 (6 bases). CDR1 is SGHTA and CDR2 is FQGNSA in the germline V gene. Trimming shortened V by 6 bases and J by 1 base, and 10 bases separated the two germline ends. There are 14 residues in the CDR3. The chain's CDR3 is CASSWQGSNQPQHF. The DNA for the CDR3 is TGTGCCAGCAGTTGGCAGGGGAGCAATCAGCCCCAGCATTTT.

The genes are TRBV12-3 or TRBV12-4 and TRBJ2-4; D is undetermined. This CDR3 is built from 16 residues. Trimming left V 6 bases short and J 0 bases short, with 15 bases between. DNA for the CDR3: TGTGCCAGCAGCCCCTCGCACTCGATAGCCAAAAACATTCAGTACTTC. Amino acid sequence: CASSPSHSIAKNIQYF.

The chain couples TRBV20-1 to TRBJ1-2, with 7 bases fitting TRBD1. CDR3 length equals 14 residues. Germline V gene data show CDR1 as DFQATT and CDR2 as SNEGSKA (reference sequence). V was clipped by 1 base and J by 5 bases; unmatched bases: 7. The CDR3 region has the DNA TGCAGTGCTAGAGCCCCTCGGGACAGTTATGGCTACACCTTC. This gives the protein CSARAPRDSYGYTF.

This chain links TRBV4-3 with TRBJ1-1, with D possibly TRBD1 on 6 matching bases. Trimming removed 4 bases from V and 11 bases from J, with 17 bases in between. The CDR3 length is 13 residues. Germline CDR1 is LGHNA and CDR2 is YSLEER. This CDR3 reads CASSLQQGLAAFF. The CDR3 DNA is TGCGCCAGCAGCCTCCAACAGGGTCTGGCCGCTTTCTTT.

The rearrangement uses TRBV6-2 or TRBV6-3 and TRBJ2-1, with 10 bases identical to TRBD1. Per the germline V gene, CDR1 is MNHEY and CDR2 is SVGEGT. The CDR3 is made up of 15 amino acids. The J segment lost 3 bases and the V segment lost 5 bases, leaving 4 bases of the junction unmatched. This chain's CDR3 is CASSEGQGRYNEQFF. The CDR3 DNA reads TGTGCCAGCAGTGAGGGACAGGGGCGCTACAATGAGCAGTTCTTC.

The rearrangement joins TRBV27 to TRBJ2-7; 10 bases are shared with TRBD2. The germline V gene has CDR1 MNHEY and CDR2 SMNVEV (reference sequence). The CDR3 runs to 13 residues. Unmatched junction bases numbered 3, after V lost 3 bases and J lost 7 bases. CDR3 region: CASSFTSGKEQYV. The CDR3, as DNA: TGTGCCAGCAGTTTCACTAGCGGGAAGGAGCAGTACGTC.

The chain couples TRBV5-1 to TRBJ1-6; 8 bases map to TRBD1. The CDR3 is made up of 16 amino acids. Germline CDR1 reads SGHRS; CDR2 reads YFSETQ. V was pared by 4 bases and J by 9 bases, with 12 bases of the junction left unmatched. The CDR3 coding sequence is TGCGCCAGCAGCGGGGGACAGGCCGGCGGGGCTTCACCCCTCCACTTT. Protein product: CASSGGQAGGASPLHF. Together with reference TRBV5-1 and TRBJ1-6, the CDR3 gives the full variable domain: KAGVTQTPRYLIKTRGQQVTLSCSPISGHRSVSWYQQTPGQGLQFLFEYFSETQRNKGNFPGRFSGRQFSNSRSEMNVSTLELGDSALYLCASSGGQAGGASPLHFGNGTRLTVT.

This clonotype was seen a handful of times. J is TRBJ1-2 and V is TRBV5-5; D uncertain. The CDR3 runs 14 residues. Germline CDR1 and CDR2: SGHKS and YYEKEE (reference sequence). The V end lost 2 bases, the J end lost 0 bases, and 8 bases lay between the germline ends. CDR3 DNA: TGTGCCAGCAGCTTCGACGAAGCTAACTATGGCTACACCTTC. Protein: CASSFDEANYGYTF.

The J gene is TRBJ1-5, the V gene TRBV5-1; tentative D call: TRBD1 (6 bases). Germline CDR1 SGHRS, CDR2 YFSETQ. V lost 4 bases and J lost 1, with 12 bases in between. The CDR3 has 15 residues. In nucleotides, the CDR3 is TGCGCCAGCAGCGCGGAGGACAGCAGCAATCAGCCCCAGCATTTT. Its protein is CASSAEDSSNQPQHF.